Below are 27 T cell receptor beta chains sequenced from a single sample in a study of T-cell reconstitution after alpha-beta-depleted transplantation in children. Preparation of the TCRbeta library involved a method that used unique molecular identifiers. TCRdb processed the PCR reads anew with MiXCR; each CDR3 protein has one entry. The table includes a few hundred thousand distinct CDR3 sequences, roughly a tenth detected once. The sequencing here drew on PBMCs, taken before TCRalphabeta/CD19-depleted stem cell transplant. These receptors came from a boy less than two years old with acute myeloid leukemia, due to receive a stem cell transplant.

The chain joins TRBV5-6 to TRBJ1-5; perhaps TRBD1 as D (6 bases). V gave up 4 bases and J gave up 6 bases, with 17 bases separating them. The CDR3 is 15 amino acids. The germline gives CDR1 SGHDT, CDR2 YYEEEE. CDR3 sequence (DNA): TGTGCCAGCAGCGCTGGACAGTCTTCGAGTCAGCCCCAGCATTTT. It is translated as CASSAGQSSSQPQHF. The variable domain in full, completed from reference TRBV5-6 and TRBJ1-5, reads DAGVTQSPTHLIKTRGQQVTLRCSPKSGHDTVSWYQQALGQGPQFIFQYYEEEERQRGNFPDRFSGHQFPNYSSELNVNALLLGDSALYLCASSAGQSSSQPQHFGDGTRLSIL.

This clonotype was observed many times. As DNA, the CDR3 is TGTGCCAGCAAAGAGACAGGGGGCCGCTACGAGCAGTACTTC. Its protein product is CASKETGGRYEQYF. The genes are TRBV27 and TRBJ2-7; 10 bases are a match to TRBD1. Per the germline V gene, CDR1 is MNHEY and CDR2 is SMNVEV (reference sequence). This CDR3 contains 14 residues. With V trimmed by 7 bases and J by 3 bases, 6 bases remained unmatched.

Ten or more counts support this clonotype. The J gene is TRBJ2-1, the V gene TRBV20-1; 7 bases fit TRBD1. Trimming took 6 bases from V and 4 from J; bases not matched to a gene: 9. The germline V gene has CDR1 DFQATT and CDR2 SNEGSKA (reference sequence). The CDR3 has 14 residues. The CDR3 sequence is CSAEEQGSYNEQFF. The CDR3 DNA reads as TGCAGTGCCGAAGAACAGGGGTCATACAATGAGCAGTTCTTC.

This clonotype appeared a few times. The chain couples TRBV16 to TRBJ2-6; no clear D. Per germline, CDR1 KGHSY and CDR2 FQNENV. The CDR3 is 15 residues long. The ends were cut back, 0 bases at V and 4 bases at J, with 7 bases in the middle. The DNA of the CDR3 is TGTGCCAGCAGCCAATCTCTTTCCGGGGCCAACGTCCTGACTTTC. This sequence encodes CASSQSLSGANVLTF.

There are many counts of this clonotype. This chain connects TRBV20-1 to TRBJ1-6; a possible D gene is TRBD1 (5 bases). V lost 4 bases and J 4 bases, leaving 11 bases between the germline ends. CDR1 and CDR2 (germline): DFQATT, SNEGSKA (reference sequence). The CDR3 is 14 residues long. The DNA of the CDR3 is TGCAGTGCTAAGGGCGGGGGATATAATTCACCCCTCCACTTT. Translating it yields CSAKGGGYNSPLHF.

A few counts support this clonotype. The chain is built from TRBV24-1 and TRBJ2-5; D is unclear. V was cut by 2 bases and J by 7 bases, with 10 bases left in between. Germline CDR1 is KGHDR and CDR2 is SFDVKD. The CDR3 sequence is 13 residues long. Written as DNA, the CDR3 is TGTGCCACCAGTGATTGGCCTACGGTGACCCAGTACTTC. Protein: CATSDWPTVTQYF.

This chain connects TRBV2 to TRBJ2-1; no firm D call. Trimming pared 6 bases from V and 6 bases from J, leaving 15 bases between. CDR1 is SNHLY and CDR2 is FYNNEI in the germline V gene. The CDR3 sequence is 14 residues long. The DNA of the CDR3 is TGTGCCAGCAGAGAGTACCTCCTTGGCAATGAGCAGTTCTTC. Translation: CASREYLLGNEQFF.

The sample holds a few counts of this clonotype. The genes are TRBV2 and TRBJ2-6; no firm D call. CDR1 is SNHLY and CDR2 is FYNNEI in the germline V gene. This CDR3 region has 12 residues. The germline V and J ends were trimmed by 8 bases and 4 bases, with 6 bases remaining between them. The CDR3 spells CASLPGANVLTF. The CDR3 DNA is TGTGCCAGCCTTCCCGGGGCCAACGTCCTGACTTTC.

This clonotype was seen at least ten times. The chain employs TRBV20-1 and TRBJ2-1; D is undetermined. The CDR3 has 14 residues. Germline assignment: CDR1 DFQATT and CDR2 SNEGSKA (reference sequence). V shed 7 bases and J shed 0 bases, with 13 bases lying between them. CDR3 in amino acids: CSGLDLFSYNEQFF. The CDR3 coding sequence is TGCAGTGGCTTAGACTTGTTCTCCTACAATGAGCAGTTCTTC.

This clonotype has just a few counts. This rearrangement joins TRBV10-3 to TRBJ2-7; tentative D call: TRBD1 (7 bases). From germline, CDR1 is ENHRY and CDR2 SYGVKD. The CDR3 totals 11 residues. The germline V and J ends were trimmed by 8 bases and 4 bases, with 9 bases remaining between them. The CDR3 protein is CAISGGYEQYF. The CDR3 nucleotides read TGTGCCATCTCAGGGGGGTACGAGCAGTACTTC.

V and J are TRBV4-2 and TRBJ2-5; possibly TRBD1 for D (5 bases). The ends were cut back, 1 base at V and 3 bases at J, with 9 bases in the middle. The CDR3 covers 14 residues. Germline CDR1 is LGHNA and CDR2 is YNFKEQ. DNA for the CDR3: TGTGCCAGCAGCCAAGTTCCCAGGGAAGAGACCCAGTACTTC. It codes for CASSQVPREETQYF.

This clonotype was seen repeatedly, ten times or more. The J gene is TRBJ2-5, the V gene TRBV9; TRBD2 aligns across 12 bases. V gave up 2 bases and J gave up 4 bases; unmatched junction bases: 6. The CDR3 is 16 amino acids. Germline lookup yields CDR1 SGDLS and CDR2 YYNGEE. The CDR3 region has the DNA TGTGCCAGCAGCGTCGCCCGGACTAGCGGGGCAGAGACCCAGTACTTC. As protein: CASSVARTSGAETQYF.

This clonotype was recorded at least ten times. The chain uses TRBV11-2 and TRBJ1-4; D perhaps matches TRBD1 (5 bases). Germline-derived CDR1 and CDR2 are SGHAT and FQNNGV. V lost 1 base and J lost 8, with 11 bases in between. The CDR3 is made up of 14 amino acids. In DNA form, the CDR3 reads TGTGCCAGCAGCTTAGCAGGGAGGAGGGAAAAACTGTTTTTT. Protein sequence: CASSLAGRREKLFF.

This clonotype was found a few times. V usage is TRBV19 and J usage is TRBJ2-7; D is unclear. Germline assignment: CDR1 LNHDA and CDR2 SQIVND (reference sequence). The V end was cut by 2 bases, the J end by 3 bases, with 8 bases between. This CDR3 is built from 13 residues. As DNA, the CDR3 is TGTGCCAGTAGTATAATGGCGGACTACGAGCAGTACTTC. Its protein is CASSIMADYEQYF.

This clonotype was seen only a few times. This rearrangement joins TRBV12-3 or TRBV12-4 to TRBJ2-6; tentatively, D is TRBD1 (6 bases). V was shortened by 3 bases and J by 3 bases, with 12 bases between the two germline ends. The CDR3 loop spans 16 amino acids. CDR3 loop: CASSFFGGFGANVLTF. The CDR3 DNA is TGTGCCAGCAGTTTTTTTGGGGGCTTTGGGGCCAACGTCCTGACTTTC.

This clonotype was seen many times. The chain links TRBV5-1 to TRBJ2-7, with 10 bases that match TRBD2. The CDR3 loop spans 14 amino acids. The J segment lost 2 bases and the V segment lost 6 bases, leaving 5 bases of the junction unmatched. From germline, CDR1 is SGHRS and CDR2 YFSETQ. CDR3 bases: TGCGCCAGCACTGTAGCGGGAGGAACCTACGAGCAGTACTTC. Residues: CASTVAGGTYEQYF.

This clonotype was seen at least ten times. V is TRBV2 and J is TRBJ1-5; TRBD1 aligns across 8 bases. Germline trimming cut 2 bases from V and 4 bases from J; bases unmatched to any gene: 4. The CDR3 sequence is 15 residues long. The germline CDR1 and CDR2 sequences are SNHLY and FYNNEI. CDR3 nucleotides: TGTGCCAGCAGTGAAAGGGACAGGAGTAATCAGCCCCAGCATTTT. Amino acid sequence: CASSERDRSNQPQHF.

Note on this clonotype: A clone one base away is much larger, so this may be a read error. V usage is TRBV29-1 and J usage is TRBJ2-7; possible D gene TRBD1, 5 bases. The CDR3 is made up of 13 amino acids. V was cut by 4 bases and J by 3 bases, with 13 bases left in between. Per the germline V gene, CDR1 is SQVTM and CDR2 is ANQGSEA. CDR3 protein: CSVGYRRYYEQYF. The CDR3 bases are TGCAGCGTTGGGTACAGGCGCTACTACGAGCAGTACTTC.

The DNA for the CDR3 is TGCAGCGTTGAAGCTTTCCGGACAGGGGGACCCTACGAGCAGTACTTC. It encodes CSVEAFRTGGPYEQYF. This rearrangement joins TRBV29-1 to TRBJ2-7; 10 nucleotides align to TRBD1. There are 16 residues in the CDR3. Germline V CDR1 and CDR2: SQVTM, ANQGSEA. V lost 1 base to trimming and J lost 2 bases; unmatched junction nucleotides: 8.

There are many counts of this clonotype. The rearrangement uses TRBV20-1 and TRBJ2-7, with 9 positions matching TRBD1. This CDR3 is 15 amino acids long. CDR1 is DFQATT and CDR2 is SNEGSKA in the germline V gene (reference sequence). J was trimmed by 1 base and V by 3 bases; bases with no gene match: 7. The CDR3 loop is CSASSFGTGSYEQYF. The CDR3 DNA reads as TGCAGTGCTAGTAGCTTCGGGACAGGGTCCTACGAGCAGTACTTC.

This chain connects TRBV18 to TRBJ1-2; maybe TRBD1 (6 bases). The ends were cut back, 3 bases at V and 8 bases at J, with 16 bases in the middle. Germline CDR1 KGHSH, CDR2 LQKENI. The CDR3 length is 14 residues. CDR3 in amino acids: CASSPRQASGGYTF. As DNA, the CDR3 is TGTGCCAGCTCACCCAGACAGGCCTCCGGAGGCTACACCTTC. The variable domain in full, with the rest retrieved from reference TRBV18 and TRBJ1-2, is NAGVMQNPRHLVRRRGQEARLRCSPMKGHSHVYWYRQLPEEGLKFMVYLQKENIIDESGMPKERFSAEFPKEGPSILRIQQVVRGDSAAYFCASSPRQASGGYTFGSGTRLTVV.

This clonotype was picked up many times. The V gene is TRBV3-1, the J gene TRBJ1-1; D is possibly TRBD1 (5 bases). The length of the CDR3 is 13 residues. Trimming took 0 bases from V and 3 from J, leaving 5 bases between them. CDR1 is LGHDT and CDR2 is YNNKEL in the germline V gene (reference sequence). The CDR3 protein is CASSQDRDTEAFF. The CDR3 bases are TGTGCCAGCAGCCAAGACAGGGACACTGAAGCTTTCTTT.

V is TRBV5-5 and J is TRBJ2-7; unclear D gene. The CDR3 sequence is 16 residues long. Germline-derived CDR1 and CDR2 are SGHKS and YYEKEE (reference sequence). V was trimmed by 2 bases and J by 1 base, leaving 16 bases between them. Written as DNA, the CDR3 is TGTGCCAGCAGCTTTGGCGCACCAGGATCTTCCTACGAGCAGTACTTC. Its translation: CASSFGAPGSSYEQYF.

This clonotype was detected many times. V usage is TRBV7-9 and J usage is TRBJ2-1, with D unclear. V was pared by 6 bases and J by 0 bases, with 15 bases between. There are 16 residues in the CDR3. Germline lookup yields CDR1 SEHNR and CDR2 FQNEAQ (reference sequence). The CDR3 loop is CASSETQALSYNEQFF. CDR3 in DNA: TGTGCCAGCAGTGAAACGCAGGCCCTCTCCTACAATGAGCAGTTCTTC.

The sample holds many counts of this clonotype. The V call is TRBV7-3, the J call TRBJ2-1; 11 nucleotides align to TRBD2. The CDR3 is made up of 15 amino acids. V was clipped by 8 bases and J by 9 bases; unmatched bases: 12. Germline loops: CDR1 SGHTA, CDR2 FQGTGA. CDR3 DNA sequence: TGTGCCAGCCAAACTCTAGCGGGGGGTTTGGGTGAGCAGTTCTTC. It yields the protein CASQTLAGGLGEQFF.

The sample holds many counts of this clonotype. The chain is built from TRBV7-2 and TRBJ2-3; 7 bases fit TRBD2. The V and J ends lost 5 bases and 8 bases, in that order; junction bases with no gene match: 13. CDR1 and CDR2 from the germline V gene are SGHTA and FQGNSA. The CDR3 runs 15 residues. The CDR3 DNA is TGTGCCAGCAGCACCAAACGGGACTACCCGGGTACGCAGTATTTT. Translated, it gives CASSTKRDYPGTQYF.

The chain is built from TRBV27 and TRBJ2-5, with D perhaps TRBD2 (5 bases). The V and J ends lost 2 bases and 7 bases respectively, with 20 bases between them. Germline assignment: CDR1 MNHEY and CDR2 SMNVEV (reference sequence). The CDR3 extends over 16 amino acids. CDR3 coding DNA: TGTGCCAGCAGTTTAACTCCCACTACGCTGGCGGGGACCCAGTACTTC. Translating gives CASSLTPTTLAGTQYF.